The following is a T cell receptor beta chain sequence with its context. Between the trimmed V and J ends, which lost 0 bases and 3 bases, there was a span of 12 bases. Germline V gives CDR1 SGHRS, CDR2 YFSETQ. The length of the CDR3 is 15 residues. This sample is part of a study of T cell changes during pregnancy in multiple sclerosis. Method: immunoSEQ multiplex PCR; TCRdb's copy keeps in-frame clones and lacks some. The sample includes 75,000 to 100,000 clones, 90% of them seen just once. Specimen: peripheral blood, collected in the second trimester of pregnancy. The source is a female donor in good health, enrolled as a control in a pregnancy study. V usage is TRBV5-1 and J usage is TRBJ1-1; no definite D call. The CDR3 protein is CASSLAGVRDTEAFF. The CDR3 nucleotides read TGCGCCAGCAGCTTGGCCGGTGTGCGGGACACTGAAGCTTTCTTT.